Listed below are T cell receptor beta chains from one sample, sequenced in a study of blood T cell repertoires in COVID-19. Only in-frame clones appear in the TCRdb table, and some are missing; sequencing was by immunoSEQ multiplex PCR. The data contain about 100,000 clones, roughly 85% of them singletons. Sequences were obtained from peripheral blood. These receptors were collected from a man between 65 and 85 years old with active or convalescent COVID-19. CDR3s leave out the opening cysteine and the closing phenylalanine or tryptophan.

V gene: TRBV27
J gene: TRBJ2-7
CDR3 protein: ASSLYSSYEQY

V gene: TRBV29-1
J gene: TRBJ2-7
CDR3 protein: SVGGPSEQY

V gene: TRBV6-1
J gene: TRBJ2-7
CDR3 protein: ASSEDWGPGEQY

V gene: TRBV19
J gene: TRBJ2-7
CDR3 protein: ASGTGDLYEQY

V gene: TRBV4-2
J gene: TRBJ1-2
CDR3 protein: ASSQGDREAAGYT

V gene: TRBV28
J gene: TRBJ1-2
CDR3 protein: ASSPDSYGYT

V gene: TRBV4-3
J gene: TRBJ2-7
CDR3 protein: ASSQELYSYEQY

V gene: TRBV4-1
J gene: TRBJ1-2
CDR3 protein: ASSQEGRGSHT

V gene: TRBV4-1
J gene: TRBJ2-4
CDR3 protein: ASSQPTAGAAKNIQY

V gene: TRBV28
J gene: TRBJ1-5
CDR3 protein: ASSPRGWGNQPQH

V gene: TRBV14
J gene: TRBJ2-7
CDR3 protein: ASSHRLRGAHEQY

V gene: TRBV29-1
J gene: TRBJ1-1
CDR3 protein: SVQTGPEAF

V gene: TRBV7-3
J gene: TRBJ2-7
CDR3 protein: ASSRDRGYEQY

V gene: TRBV11-1
J gene: TRBJ1-2
CDR3 protein: ASSLAGTESFYGYT

V gene: TRBV6-2/TRBV6-3
J gene: TRBJ1-3
CDR3 protein: ASSKQGLSPGNTIY

V gene: TRBV5-1
J gene: TRBJ2-2
CDR3 protein: ASSLDGRETGELF

V gene: TRBV9
J gene: TRBJ1-1
CDR3 protein: ASSQSVTTGSFAF

V gene: TRBV3-1/TRBV3-2
J gene: TRBJ2-5
CDR3 protein: ASSRASGGETQY

V gene: TRBV7-3
J gene: TRBJ2-2
CDR3 protein: ASSLAGSTGELF

V gene: TRBV7-7
J gene: TRBJ2-5
CDR3 protein: ASSPDRYETQY

V gene: TRBV6-5
J gene: TRBJ1-6
CDR3 protein: ASTPTGAESPLH

V gene: TRBV25-1
J gene: TRBJ2-7
CDR3 protein: ASSGTRGKDEQY

V gene: TRBV6-4
J gene: TRBJ2-7
CDR3 protein: ASSDLTLKYRVFSEQY

V gene: TRBV5-1
J gene: TRBJ1-1
CDR3 protein: ASAGMGNTEAF

V gene: TRBV3-1/TRBV3-2
J gene: TRBJ1-2
CDR3 protein: ASSRLRYGYT

V gene: TRBV3-1/TRBV3-2
J gene: TRBJ2-7
CDR3 protein: ASSQGAGATYEQY

V gene: TRBV9
J gene: TRBJ2-1
CDR3 protein: ASSLQGGLNNEQF

V gene: TRBV3-1/TRBV3-2
J gene: TRBJ1-6
CDR3 protein: ASSQGRNSPLH

V gene: TRBV7-2
J gene: TRBJ2-3
CDR3 protein: ASSPRRSGGTDTQY

V gene: TRBV4-2
J gene: TRBJ2-1
CDR3 protein: ASSQDVAGAGLAGGISYNEQF

V gene: TRBV28
J gene: TRBJ2-5
CDR3 protein: AIRSGGAAETQY

V gene: TRBV29-1
J gene: TRBJ2-7
CDR3 protein: SVQPDRGREQY

V gene: TRBV6-5
J gene: TRBJ1-4
CDR3 protein: ASGVEGEKLF

V gene: TRBV12-3/TRBV12-4
J gene: TRBJ2-7
CDR3 protein: ASSLAQGEQY

V gene: TRBV9
J gene: TRBJ1-6
CDR3 protein: ASSTGQGASPLH

V gene: TRBV28
J gene: TRBJ1-3
CDR3 protein: ASSYRVLGNTIY

V gene: TRBV6-2/TRBV6-3
J gene: TRBJ2-1
CDR3 protein: ASSYYKDRMNEQF

V gene: TRBV6-5
J gene: TRBJ1-5
CDR3 protein: ASSLQQNQPQH

V gene: TRBV7-2
J gene: TRBJ2-7
CDR3 protein: ASSPGLAEAYEQY

V gene: TRBV5-1
J gene: TRBJ2-7
CDR3 protein: ASSWGQGASYEQY

V gene: TRBV3-1/TRBV3-2
J gene: TRBJ2-7
CDR3 protein: ASSQAGYEQY

V gene: TRBV2
J gene: TRBJ2-5
CDR3 protein: ASSEFGGEETQY